This T cell receptor (beta chain) was observed in a study of a mutant IDH1 vaccine in newly diagnosed glioma. Looking at the study overall: Patients under treatment included about 60% males and approximately 38% females and had a mean age of approximately 40 years. The therapy given earlier, which was standard therapy, consisted of radiotherapy, temozolomide, or both, and most of the patients received both.

Time point of the sample: week 5, during vaccination. Vaccination comprised doses that each held 300 ug of mutant IDH1 20-mer peptide, plus topical imiquimod. On this clone itself: What it recognizes is unknown.

The CDR3 has 15 residues. Germline CDR1 reads GTSNPN; CDR2 reads SVGIG (reference sequence). Trimming took off 0 bases at V and 5 bases at J, with 16 bases between the two ends. Clones were sequenced by immunoSEQ multiplex PCR, and TCRdb holds only the in-frame ones, with some missing. The repertoire holds 25,000 to 30,000 clones, with 70% to 90% as singletons. This rearrangement joins TRBV30 to TRBJ1-2; unclear D gene. Sequences were derived from PBMCs, sampled from a glioma patient whose treatment included an IDH1 peptide vaccine. The TCR comes from a man aged 18 to 30 with glioma. This CDR3 is CAWSVQGLAGYGYTF. The CDR3 DNA is TGTGCCTGGAGTGTACAAGGCTTGGCGGGGTATGGCTACACCTTC.